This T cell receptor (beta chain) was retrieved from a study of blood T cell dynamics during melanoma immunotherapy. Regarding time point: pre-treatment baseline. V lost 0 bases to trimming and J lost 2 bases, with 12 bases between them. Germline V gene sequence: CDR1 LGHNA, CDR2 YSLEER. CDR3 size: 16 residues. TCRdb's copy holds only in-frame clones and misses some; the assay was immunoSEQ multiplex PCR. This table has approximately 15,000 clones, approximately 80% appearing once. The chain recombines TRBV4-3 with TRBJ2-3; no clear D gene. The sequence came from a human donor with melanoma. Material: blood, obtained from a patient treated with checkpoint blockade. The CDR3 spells CASSQDTTFITDTQYF. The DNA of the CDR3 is TGCGCCAGCAGCCAAGATACCACTTTCATCACAGATACGCAGTATTTT.